The 32 T cell receptor beta chains reported below all come from one sample, sequenced in a study of neurological immune-mediated disorders. TCRdb itself ran the 5' RACE reads through MiXCR, one entry per CDR3 protein. The table includes about 32,000 distinct CDR3 sequences, roughly 3.8% detected once. The source material was PBMCs. These receptor sequences come from a man aged 30-40 years with multiple sclerosis.

This clonotype was picked up many times. The CDR3, as DNA: TGTGCCAGCAGCTTGACCAGGAGCTCCTACAATGAGCAGTTCTTC. Its protein is CASSLTRSSYNEQFF. The chain joins TRBV5-4 to TRBJ2-1, with D uncertain. Germline lookup yields CDR1 SGHNT and CDR2 YYREEE (reference sequence). V lost 1 base to trimming and J lost 0 bases, with 8 bases between them. The CDR3 is 15 residues long.

By proportion, this clonotype is medium-sized (0.01 to 0.1%). The genes are TRBV5-1 and TRBJ2-7, with D perhaps TRBD1 or TRBD2 (7 bases each). From germline, CDR1 is SGHRS and CDR2 YFSETQ. This CDR3 comprises 14 residues. With 0 bases removed from V and 4 bases from J, the gap between germline ends came to 11 bases. The chain's CDR3 is CASSLAGGGYEQYF. The CDR3 nucleotides are TGCGCCAGCAGCTTGGCAGGGGGGGGATACGAGCAGTACTTC.

The rearrangement uses TRBV18 and TRBJ2-2; 9 bases agree with TRBD1. J was trimmed by 1 base and V by 5 bases; bases with no gene match: 2. Germline lookup yields CDR1 KGHSH and CDR2 LQKENI. This CDR3 contains 15 residues. This CDR3 is CASSTGQGNTGELFF. The CDR3 region has the DNA TGTGCCAGCTCAACGGGACAGGGGAACACCGGGGAGCTGTTTTTT.

Comments on this clonotype: This CDR3 fails to terminate in the conserved phenylalanine or tryptophan, so it likely reflects a read error. The V and J genes are TRBV5-6 and TRBJ1-3; TRBD1 matches 7 bases. This CDR3 is built from 15 residues. The germline CDR1 and CDR2 sequences are SGHDT and YYEEEE. Trimming took 6 bases from V and 0 from J; bases not matched to a gene: 6. CDR3 nucleotide sequence: TGTGCCAGCATCAAACAGGGGCGCTCTGGAAACACCATATATAAT. It translates to CASIKQGRSGNTIYN.

This clonotype was counted at least ten times. V usage is TRBV6-5 and J usage is TRBJ1-2, with 7 nucleotides matching TRBD1. With V trimmed by 3 bases and J by 4 bases, 8 bases remained unmatched. Germline CDR1 and CDR2: MNHEY and SVGAGI. CDR3 size: 15 residues. The CDR3 DNA sequence: TGTGCCAGCAGTTATTACGCAGGGGGGGGCTATGGCTACACCTTC. Protein product: CASSYYAGGGYGYTF.

This clonotype has ten or more counts. V gene TRBV12-3 or TRBV12-4 combines with J gene TRBJ1-2; 7 bases are a match to TRBD1. This CDR3 has 14 residues. V gave up 7 bases and J gave up 4 bases; unmatched junction bases: 9. The CDR3 coding sequence is TGTGCCAGCAACCCTTTGGGACAGCTCTATGGCTACACCTTC. The encoded protein is CASNPLGQLYGYTF.

This clonotype was detected many times. The rearrangement joins TRBV15 to TRBJ2-3, with a tentative D call TRBD2 (5 bases). The length of the CDR3 is 16 residues. Trimming removed 3 bases at V and 5 bases at J, with 18 bases between. The germline V gene encodes CDR1 LNHNV and CDR2 YYDKDF (reference sequence). CDR3 nucleotides: TGTGCCACCAGCAGCGGACTTCAAGGGAGCCTAGATACGCAGTATTTT. Its translation: CATSSGLQGSLDTQYF.

This clonotype was picked up many times. V and J are TRBV9 and TRBJ2-1; D might be TRBD2 (5 bases). Per germline, CDR1 SGDLS and CDR2 YYNGEE. Trimming pared 0 bases from V and 10 bases from J, leaving 17 bases between. The CDR3 is 15 residues long. The CDR3 region has the DNA TGTGCCAGCAGCGTAGGAAGCGGTGGATTTACCGAGCAGTTCTTC. The encoded protein is CASSVGSGGFTEQFF.

This clonotype has ten or more counts. This chain connects TRBV20-1 to TRBJ1-6; no firm D call. Per germline, CDR1 DFQATT and CDR2 SNEGSKA (reference sequence). This CDR3 region has 13 residues. Trimming pared 5 bases from V and 7 bases from J, leaving 12 bases between. CDR3 protein: CSAGDSMNSPLHF. The CDR3 nucleotides read TGCAGTGCTGGGGATTCCATGAATTCACCCCTCCACTTT.

This clonotype was detected only a few times. CDR3 in DNA: TGTGCCAGCTCACCCGGTGGGCTTCATCAGCCCCAGCATTTT. Amino acid sequence: CASSPGGLHQPQHF. The chain recombines TRBV18 with TRBJ1-5; D remains unclear. V was clipped by 3 bases and J by 5 bases, with 11 bases between them. The length of the CDR3 is 14 residues. Germline CDR1 reads KGHSH; CDR2 reads LQKENI.

The CDR3 protein is CASSQAQVSSGANVLTF. CDR3 DNA: TGTGCCAGCAGCCAAGCTCAGGTTTCTTCTGGGGCCAACGTCCTGACTTTC. The genes are TRBV3-1 and TRBJ2-6; D call uncertain. The V end was cut by 1 base, the J end by 1 base, with 11 bases between. The V gene's germline CDR1 is LGHDT and CDR2 YNNKEL (reference sequence). This CDR3 spans 17 amino acids.

This clonotype was counted at least ten times. The V gene is TRBV12-3 or TRBV12-4, the J gene TRBJ1-1; 9 nucleotides line up with TRBD1. V shed 3 bases, J shed 5 bases, and the junction held 4 bases outside the gene matches. This CDR3 comprises 14 residues. CDR3 in DNA: TGTGCCAGCAGTTTGTACAGGGGGCAGACTGAAGCTTTCTTT. Its translation: CASSLYRGQTEAFF.

This clonotype has ten or more counts. The chain couples TRBV7-9 to TRBJ2-7; D possibly corresponds to TRBD2 (5 bases). From germline, CDR1 is SEHNR and CDR2 FQNEAQ (reference sequence). Deletions cut 4 bases from V and 5 bases from J, with 9 bases between. CDR3 length: 12 amino acids. The CDR3 loop is CASSSGINEQYF. CDR3 nucleotide sequence: TGTGCCAGCAGCTCGGGGATAAACGAGCAGTACTTC.

This clonotype was detected ten times or more. J is TRBJ1-2 and V is TRBV5-1; D gene unclear. The V and J ends lost 3 bases and 7 bases respectively, with 16 bases between them. The CDR3 loop spans 14 amino acids. Germline values: CDR1 SGHRS, CDR2 YFSETQ. The CDR3 loop is CASSSGSGSSGYTF. In DNA form, the CDR3 reads TGCGCCAGCAGCTCAGGCAGCGGGAGTTCTGGCTACACCTTC.

This clonotype was counted ten times or more. The gene calls are TRBV10-3 and TRBJ1-1; 10 bases agree with TRBD1. This CDR3 region has 15 residues. The trim removed 5 bases at V and 5 bases at J, leaving 8 bases unmatched. Germline V gives CDR1 ENHRY, CDR2 SYGVKD. The CDR3 nucleotides are TGTGCCATCAGTCGGACAGGGGGGTATGAAACTGAAGCTTTCTTT. Its protein product is CAISRTGGYETEAFF.

There are many counts of this clonotype. The V call is TRBV15, the J call TRBJ1-1; tentatively, D is TRBD1 (5 bases). V was cut by 4 bases and J by 1 base, with 13 bases left in between. The CDR3 totals 15 residues. Germline V gene lookup returns CDR1 LNHNV and CDR2 YYDKDF (reference sequence). The CDR3 DNA reads as TGTGCCACCAGCACCCTGGACACCCGGAACACTGAAGCTTTCTTT. Translation gives CATSTLDTRNTEAFF.

This clonotype was counted at least ten times. The chain couples TRBV10-3 to TRBJ1-3; no definite D call. Germline CDR1 and CDR2: ENHRY and SYGVKD. The V end was cut by 0 bases, the J end by 0 bases, with 15 bases between. This CDR3 has 18 amino acids. The CDR3 DNA reads TGTGCCATCAGTGAGTCGGGTTTATTGGTGAGCTCTGGAAACACCATATATTTT. It codes for CAISESGLLVSSGNTIYF.

There are a few counts of this clonotype. This chain connects TRBV10-3 to TRBJ1-1; 10 bases are shared with TRBD1. The germline V gene has CDR1 ENHRY and CDR2 SYGVKD. The CDR3 totals 15 residues. J gave up 4 bases and V 3 bases, and 5 bases lay outside the gene matches. The CDR3 DNA is TGTGCCATCAGTGAACCTGGACAGGGGGGCACTGAAGCTTTCTTT. Translation gives CAISEPGQGGTEAFF.

This clonotype was recorded many times. The CDR3: CASSDPTGNEQYF. DNA for the CDR3: TGTGCCAGCAGTGACCCGACAGGGAACGAGCAGTACTTC. The rearrangement links TRBV6-5 to TRBJ2-7; 7 bases fit TRBD1. The V gene's germline CDR1 is MNHEY and CDR2 SVGAGI. V gave up 5 bases and J gave up 5 bases; unmatched junction bases: 6. The length of the CDR3 is 13 residues.

Note on this clonotype: At one end the junction does not follow the germline gene, possibly because of a read error. V and J are TRBV6-2 or TRBV6-3 and TRBJ2-7, with a weak D call TRBD1 (6 bases). The germline V gene encodes CDR1 MNHEY and CDR2 SVGEGT. The CDR3 has 16 residues. The CDR3 coding sequence is TGTGCCAGCAGTTCCCACTCCCCCGGACAGTCCTCCGAGCAGTACTTC. It yields the protein CASSSHSPGQSSEQYF.

In this sample, this clonotype turned up many times. The J gene is TRBJ1-1, the V gene TRBV12-3 or TRBV12-4; D call uncertain. Deletions cut 6 bases from V and 8 bases from J, with 13 bases between. This CDR3 is built from 12 residues. CDR3 coding DNA: TGTGCCAGCAGCCCGACGATCCCCGAAGCTTTCTTT. Its translation is CASSPTIPEAFF.

This clonotype has a count of ten or more. The chain employs TRBV20-1 and TRBJ2-3; TRBD2 matches at 7 bases. V trimming: 6 bases; J trimming: 4 bases; junction bases outside the gene matches: 10. This CDR3 is built from 14 residues. Germline lookup yields CDR1 DFQATT and CDR2 SNEGSKA (reference sequence). The CDR3 reads CSANPSGGSDTQYF. As DNA, the CDR3 is TGCAGTGCCAACCCCTCGGGGGGTTCAGATACGCAGTATTTT.

As for this clonotype: This may arise from a read error, as a much more abundant clone is one base away. The chain carries TRBV15 and TRBJ1-6; D is uncertain. Looked up from germline, CDR1 is LNHNV and CDR2 is YYDKDF (reference sequence). The CDR3 consists of 17 residues. The CDR3 bases are TGTGCCACCAGCAGAGTGACCCCTGGCATACATAAATCACCCCTCAACTTT. It is translated as CATSRVTPGIHKSPLNF.

This clonotype was recorded many times. The chain employs TRBV6-2 or TRBV6-3 and TRBJ1-5; possibly TRBD1 for D (5 bases). The CDR3 is 15 residues long. V was trimmed by 7 bases and J by 7 bases, leaving 20 bases between them. Germline V lookup: CDR1 MNHEY, CDR2 SVGEGT. The CDR3 DNA is TGTGCCAGCATCCCCGGGCATGGGGGAGAACAGCCCCAGCATTTT. This translates into CASIPGHGGEQPQHF.

This clonotype appeared a few times. A much larger clone sits a single nucleotide away, making a read error possible. The chain couples TRBV10-3 to TRBJ1-1, with TRBD1 as a possible D gene (5 bases). Germline assignment: CDR1 ENHRY and CDR2 SYGVKD. V lost 6 bases to trimming and J lost 4 bases, with 18 bases between them. The CDR3 sequence is 15 residues long. Here the CDR3 DNA reads TGTGCCATCAGCGAAGGACATGGTGGGATCACTGAAGCTTTCTTT. Its translation: CAISEGHGGITEAFF.

This clonotype was seen at least ten times. The chain links TRBV20-1 to TRBJ1-1; D perhaps matches TRBD1 (6 bases). CDR3 length: 13 amino acids. Looked up from germline, CDR1 is DFQATT and CDR2 is SNEGSKA (reference sequence). The V gene lost 8 bases and the J gene lost 0 bases, with 13 bases spanning the gap. CDR3 DNA: TGCAGTCCAAGGGGGGCGATGAACACTGAAGCTTTCTTT. It specifies CSPRGAMNTEAFF.

This clonotype was seen repeatedly, ten times or more. J is TRBJ2-5 and V is TRBV7-8; D might be TRBD2 (5 bases). The CDR3 consists of 15 residues. Trimming left V 2 bases short and J 5 bases short, with 15 bases between. Germline CDR1 is SGHVS and CDR2 is FQNEAQ. CDR3 region: CASSLTRRAVETQYF. CDR3 DNA sequence: TGTGCCAGCAGCTTAACGAGGCGGGCCGTTGAGACCCAGTACTTC.

At least ten counts were recorded for this clonotype. The rearrangement links TRBV12-3 or TRBV12-4 to TRBJ2-2; tentative D call: TRBD1 (7 bases). The CDR3 runs to 16 residues. V shed 6 bases and J shed 6 bases, with 20 bases lying between them. Here the CDR3 reads CASSKWTGGGAGELFF. CDR3 nucleotides: TGTGCCAGCAGCAAATGGACAGGCGGAGGGGCCGGGGAGCTGTTTTTT.

This chain joins TRBV5-1 and TRBJ1-1; D ambiguous. CDR1 and CDR2 from the germline V gene are SGHRS and YFSETQ. Trimming took 0 bases from V and 3 from J, leaving 9 bases between them. The CDR3 runs 14 residues. The CDR3 reads CASSLGRDYTEAFF. The CDR3 DNA follows: TGCGCCAGCAGCTTGGGACGGGATTACACTGAAGCTTTCTTT.

This clonotype was counted at least ten times. The V and J genes are TRBV7-2 and TRBJ1-2; D is ambiguous. Germline CDR1 and CDR2: SGHTA and FQGNSA. The CDR3 sequence is 13 residues long. Trimming removed 5 bases at V and 1 base at J, with 8 bases between. The CDR3 protein is CASSAGINYGYTF. CDR3 sequence (DNA): TGTGCCAGCAGCGCTGGGATTAACTATGGCTACACCTTC.

This clonotype was recorded many times. The chain combines TRBV6-5 with TRBJ1-5, with D perhaps matching TRBD1 (5 bases). The CDR3 covers 13 residues. Germline V lookup: CDR1 MNHEY, CDR2 SVGAGI. V dropped 8 bases and J dropped 0 bases, with 8 bases sitting between them. The CDR3 region has the DNA TGTGCCAGCCAAACAGGTAGCAATCAGCCCCAGCATTTT. Amino acids: CASQTGSNQPQHF.

This clonotype occurred many times. The genes are TRBV7-8 and TRBJ2-1, with D perhaps TRBD2 (5 bases). The V end was cut by 5 bases, the J end by 4 bases, with 9 bases between. Germline CDR1 is SGHVS and CDR2 is FQNEAQ. The CDR3 contains 13 residues. Here the CDR3 DNA reads TGTGCCAGCAGCCTCAAGCGGTACAATGAGCAGTTCTTC. Protein sequence: CASSLKRYNEQFF.